This T cell receptor beta chain was recorded in a study of T cell responses to AZD1222 COVID-19 vaccine. Trimming stripped 8 bases from V and 5 bases from J, with 18 bases between. This CDR3 contains 14 residues. From germline, CDR1 is SNHLY and CDR2 FYNNEI. The study, taken as a whole, reports: Repertoire sampling was restricted to post-peak T cell response timepoints. In the spike-specific TCR repertoire, nearly half reportedly target unmutated variant regions.

Sequenced by immunoSEQ multiplex PCR; TCRdb stores in-frame clones only, minus some. Here the sample spans 120,000 to 150,000 clones, about 90% being singletons. This clone was observed a single time. Antigen: not known. The chain joins TRBV2 to TRBJ2-5; weak D call: TRBD1 (8 bases). The source is an adult in good health. The input for sequencing was peripheral blood, taken on day 0 of MenACWY control vaccination. CDR3 in amino acids: CASASQGGAETQYF. The DNA of the CDR3 is TGTGCCAGCGCCTCACAGGGGGGGGCTGAGACCCAGTACTTC.